These 2 T cell receptor beta chains were sequenced from one sample in a study of beta chain features in type 1 diabetes listed by TCRdb under 2018. Library method: the immunoSEQ multiplex PCR assay. The entire amount of isolated RNA was reverse transcribed using the High Capacity cDNA Reverse Transcription Kit, so the sequenced TCRB transcripts were expressed ones. TCRdb obtained this table from immuneACCESS and retained in-frame rearrangements with V and J assigned. These tables miss some clones; where compared with another copy, unresolved V genes account for less than half of the shortfall, and the remainder is unexplained. The table for this sample lists 350,000 to 450,000 clones; roughly 14% of them were counted only once. The ten largest clonotypes hold about 0.04% of the sample. The sequenced material came from naive CD4+ T cells from blood. What this sample's cell subset or site label stands for: true naive CD4+ T cells. The source is a man in his thirties or forties in good health.

This clone was picked up a small number of times. This chain links TRBV5-4 with TRBJ2-7; 7 bases are shared with TRBD1. Losses at the gene ends were 4 bases for V and 2 bases for J; bases not matched to a gene: 9. The CDR3 spans 15 residues. Germline loops: CDR1 SGHNT, CDR2 YYREEE (reference sequence). The CDR3 DNA follows: TGTGCCAGCAGCCGTAGGGACAGAATAACCTACGAGCAGTACTTC. This translates into CASSRRDRITYEQYF.

In its sample, this clone was seen a few times. This chain uses TRBV7-9 with TRBJ1-1; D gene ambiguous. Germline CDR1 is SEHNR and CDR2 is FQNEAQ (reference sequence). The CDR3 covers 13 residues. V lost 2 bases to trimming and J lost 6 bases, with 10 bases between them. The CDR3 DNA is TGTGCCAGCAGCTTACCGCCGGGAGCTGAAGCTTTCTTT. Amino acids: CASSLPPGAEAFF.